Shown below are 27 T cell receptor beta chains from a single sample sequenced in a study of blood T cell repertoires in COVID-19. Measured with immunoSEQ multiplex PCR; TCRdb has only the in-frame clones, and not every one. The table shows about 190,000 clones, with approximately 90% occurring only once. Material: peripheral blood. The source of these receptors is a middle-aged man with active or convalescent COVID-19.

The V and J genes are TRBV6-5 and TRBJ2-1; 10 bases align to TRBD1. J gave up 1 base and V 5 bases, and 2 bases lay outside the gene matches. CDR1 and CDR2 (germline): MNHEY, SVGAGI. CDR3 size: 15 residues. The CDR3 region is CASSRTGGSYNEQFF. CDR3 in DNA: TGTGCCAGCAGTCGGACAGGGGGATCCTACAATGAGCAGTTCTTC.

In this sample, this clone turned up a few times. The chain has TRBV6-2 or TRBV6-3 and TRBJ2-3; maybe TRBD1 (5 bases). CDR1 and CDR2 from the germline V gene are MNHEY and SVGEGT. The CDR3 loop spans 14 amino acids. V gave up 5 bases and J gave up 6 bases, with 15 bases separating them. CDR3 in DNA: TGTGCCAGCAGTGGTATCCAGGGTACCGATACGCAGTATTTT. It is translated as CASSGIQGTDTQYF.

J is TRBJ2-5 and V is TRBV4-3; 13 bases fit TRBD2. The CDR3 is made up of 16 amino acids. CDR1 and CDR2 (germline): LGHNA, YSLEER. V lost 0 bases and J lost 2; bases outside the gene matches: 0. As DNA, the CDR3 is TGCGCCAGCAGCCAAGAGACTAGCGGGGGGCAAGAGACCCAGTACTTC. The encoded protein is CASSQETSGGQETQYF.

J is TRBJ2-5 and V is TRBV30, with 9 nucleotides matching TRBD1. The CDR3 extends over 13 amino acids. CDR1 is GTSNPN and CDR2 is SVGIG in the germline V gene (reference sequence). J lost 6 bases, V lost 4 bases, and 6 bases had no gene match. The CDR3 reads CAWNTGGAKTQYF. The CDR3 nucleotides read TGTGCCTGGAATACAGGGGGCGCCAAGACCCAGTACTTC.

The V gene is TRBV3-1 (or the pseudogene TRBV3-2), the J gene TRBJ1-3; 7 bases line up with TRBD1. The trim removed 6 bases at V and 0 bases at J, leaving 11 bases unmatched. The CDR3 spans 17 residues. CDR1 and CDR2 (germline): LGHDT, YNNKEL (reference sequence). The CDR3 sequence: CASSRTTGTDSGNTIYF. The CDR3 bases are TGTGCCAGCAGTCGAACGACAGGGACCGACTCTGGAAACACCATATATTTT.

CDR3 nucleotide sequence: TGTGCCAGTAGTGGTAGGACGGGAGTTCAAGCTTTCTTT. Its translation: CASSGRTGVQAFF. This chain links TRBV19 with TRBJ1-1; D not certain. The CDR3 is 13 residues long. Per the germline V gene, CDR1 is LNHDA and CDR2 is SQIVND (reference sequence). The germline V and J ends were trimmed by 5 bases and 9 bases, with 16 bases remaining between them.

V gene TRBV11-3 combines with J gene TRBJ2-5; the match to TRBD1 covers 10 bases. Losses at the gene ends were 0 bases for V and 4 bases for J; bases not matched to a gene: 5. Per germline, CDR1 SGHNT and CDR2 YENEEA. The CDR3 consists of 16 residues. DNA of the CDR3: TGTGCCAGCAGCTTAGAGGGGACAGGGGTAGTAGAGACCCAGTACTTC. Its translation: CASSLEGTGVVETQYF.

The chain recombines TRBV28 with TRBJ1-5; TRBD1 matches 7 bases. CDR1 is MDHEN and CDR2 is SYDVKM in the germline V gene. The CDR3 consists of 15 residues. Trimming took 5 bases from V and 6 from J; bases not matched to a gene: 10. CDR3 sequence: CASSIPRGLVQPQHF. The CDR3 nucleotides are TGTGCCAGCAGTATCCCCAGGGGGTTGGTTCAGCCCCAGCATTTT.

The CDR3 loop is CATSRGSDSRANYGYTF. In DNA, the CDR3 is TGTGCCACCAGCAGAGGTTCGGACAGTAGGGCTAACTATGGCTACACCTTC. The chain employs TRBV15 and TRBJ1-2, with D perhaps matching TRBD1 (6 bases). V lost 1 base, J lost 0 bases, and 15 bases lay in between. The CDR3 consists of 17 residues. The germline CDR1 and CDR2 sequences are LNHNV and YYDKDF (reference sequence).

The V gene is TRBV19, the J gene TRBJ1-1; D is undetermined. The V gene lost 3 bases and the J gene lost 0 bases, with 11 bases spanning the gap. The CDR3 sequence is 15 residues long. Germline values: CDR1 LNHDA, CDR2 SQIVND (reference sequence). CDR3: CASSMRVSVNTEAFF. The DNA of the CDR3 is TGTGCCAGTAGTATGAGGGTTTCGGTGAACACTGAAGCTTTCTTT.

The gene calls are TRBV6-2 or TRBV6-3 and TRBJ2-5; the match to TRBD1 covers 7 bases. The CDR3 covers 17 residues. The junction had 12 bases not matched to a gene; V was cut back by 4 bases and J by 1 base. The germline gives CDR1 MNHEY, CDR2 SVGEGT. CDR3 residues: CASSFFYRDSLQETQYF. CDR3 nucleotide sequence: TGTGCCAGCAGTTTCTTCTACCGGGACAGCCTCCAAGAGACCCAGTACTTC.

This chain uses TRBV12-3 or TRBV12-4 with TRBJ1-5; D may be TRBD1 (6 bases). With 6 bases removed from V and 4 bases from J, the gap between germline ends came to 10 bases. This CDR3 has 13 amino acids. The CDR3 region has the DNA TGTGCCAGCAGCCCCAGGGGAAATCAGCCCCAGCATTTT. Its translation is CASSPRGNQPQHF.

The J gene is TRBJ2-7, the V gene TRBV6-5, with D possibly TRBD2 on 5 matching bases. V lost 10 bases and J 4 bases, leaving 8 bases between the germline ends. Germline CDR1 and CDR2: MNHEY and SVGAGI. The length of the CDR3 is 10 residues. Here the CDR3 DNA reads TGTGCCACGGACTTGTACGAGCAGTACTTC. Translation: CATDLYEQYF.

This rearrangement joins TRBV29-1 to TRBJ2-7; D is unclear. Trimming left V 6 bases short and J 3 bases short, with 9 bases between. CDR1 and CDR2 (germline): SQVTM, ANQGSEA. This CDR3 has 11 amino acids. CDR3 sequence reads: CSVGVDYEQYF. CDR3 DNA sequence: TGCAGCGTCGGAGTAGACTACGAGCAGTACTTC.

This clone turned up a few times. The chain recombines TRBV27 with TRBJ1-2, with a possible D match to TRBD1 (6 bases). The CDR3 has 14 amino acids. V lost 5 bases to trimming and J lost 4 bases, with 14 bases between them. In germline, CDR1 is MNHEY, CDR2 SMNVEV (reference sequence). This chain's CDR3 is CASSGAGTFYGYTF. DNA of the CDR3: TGTGCCAGCAGTGGGGCCGGGACATTCTATGGCTACACCTTC.

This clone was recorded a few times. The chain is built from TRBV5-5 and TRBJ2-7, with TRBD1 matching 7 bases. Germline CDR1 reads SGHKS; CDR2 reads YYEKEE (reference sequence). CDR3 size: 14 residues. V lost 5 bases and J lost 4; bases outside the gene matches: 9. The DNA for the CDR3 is TGTGCCAGCAGACTGACAGGGTCCTATTACGAGCAGTACTTC. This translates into CASRLTGSYYEQYF.

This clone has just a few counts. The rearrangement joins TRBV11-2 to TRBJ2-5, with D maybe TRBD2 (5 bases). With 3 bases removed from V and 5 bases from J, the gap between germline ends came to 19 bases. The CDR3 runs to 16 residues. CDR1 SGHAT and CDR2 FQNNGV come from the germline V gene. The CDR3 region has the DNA TGTGCCAGCAGCTTTGGCGGCAGCCTCGGGATGGAGACCCAGTACTTC. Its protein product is CASSFGGSLGMETQYF.

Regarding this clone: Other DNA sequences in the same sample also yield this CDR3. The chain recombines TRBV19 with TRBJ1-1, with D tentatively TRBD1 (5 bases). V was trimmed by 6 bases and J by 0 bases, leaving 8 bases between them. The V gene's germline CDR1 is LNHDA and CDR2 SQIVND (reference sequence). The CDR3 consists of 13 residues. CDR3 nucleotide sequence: TGTGCCAGTAGGGACACAATGAACACTGAAGCTTTCTTT. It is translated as CASRDTMNTEAFF.

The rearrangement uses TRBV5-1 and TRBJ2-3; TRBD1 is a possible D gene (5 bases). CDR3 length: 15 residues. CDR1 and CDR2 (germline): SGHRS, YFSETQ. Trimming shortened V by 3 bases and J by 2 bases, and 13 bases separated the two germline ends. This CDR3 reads CASSYSGQDTDTQYF. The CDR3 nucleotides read TGCGCCAGCAGCTATTCAGGGCAAGACACAGATACGCAGTATTTT.

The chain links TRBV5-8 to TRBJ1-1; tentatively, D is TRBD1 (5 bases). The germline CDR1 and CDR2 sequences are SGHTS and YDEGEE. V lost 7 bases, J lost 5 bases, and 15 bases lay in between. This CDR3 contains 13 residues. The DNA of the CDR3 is TGTGCCAGCCGGCCTTTGGGGGGGACTGAAGCTTTCTTT. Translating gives CASRPLGGTEAFF.

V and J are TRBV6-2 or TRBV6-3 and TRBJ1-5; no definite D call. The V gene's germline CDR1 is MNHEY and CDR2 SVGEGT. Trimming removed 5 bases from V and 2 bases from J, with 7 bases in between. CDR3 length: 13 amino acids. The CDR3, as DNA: TGTGCCAGCAGTCGGTTGGGCAATCAGCCCCAGCATTTT. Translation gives CASSRLGNQPQHF.

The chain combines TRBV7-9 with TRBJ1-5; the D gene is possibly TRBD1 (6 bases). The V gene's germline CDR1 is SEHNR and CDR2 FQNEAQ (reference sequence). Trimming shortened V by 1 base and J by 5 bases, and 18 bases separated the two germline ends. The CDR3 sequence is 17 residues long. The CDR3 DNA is TGTGCCAGCAGCTTAGGTACAGGGATTTCATCGGATCAGCCCCAGCATTTT. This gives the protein CASSLGTGISSDQPQHF.

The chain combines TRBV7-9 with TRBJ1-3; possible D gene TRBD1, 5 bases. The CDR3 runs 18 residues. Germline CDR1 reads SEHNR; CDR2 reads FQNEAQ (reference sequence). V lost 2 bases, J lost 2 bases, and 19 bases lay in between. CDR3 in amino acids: CASSLTSRRGLTGNTIYF. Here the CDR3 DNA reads TGTGCCAGCAGCTTAACTTCAAGAAGGGGACTTACTGGAAACACCATATATTTT.

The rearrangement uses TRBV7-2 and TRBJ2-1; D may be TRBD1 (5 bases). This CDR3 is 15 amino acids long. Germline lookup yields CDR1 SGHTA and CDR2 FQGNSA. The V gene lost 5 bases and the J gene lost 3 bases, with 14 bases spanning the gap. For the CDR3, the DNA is TGTGCCAGCAGCCCAACAGGATGGGGCTACAATGAGCAGTTCTTC. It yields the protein CASSPTGWGYNEQFF.

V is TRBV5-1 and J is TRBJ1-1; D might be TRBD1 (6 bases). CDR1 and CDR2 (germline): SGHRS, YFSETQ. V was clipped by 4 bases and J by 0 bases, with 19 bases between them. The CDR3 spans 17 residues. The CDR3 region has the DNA TGCGCCAGCAGCGGCGGACAGACCTATTCCCTGAACACTGAAGCTTTCTTT. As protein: CASSGGQTYSLNTEAFF.

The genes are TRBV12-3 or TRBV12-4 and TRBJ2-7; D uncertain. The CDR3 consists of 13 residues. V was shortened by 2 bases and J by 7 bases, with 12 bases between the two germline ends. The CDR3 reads CASSLLRFGEQYF. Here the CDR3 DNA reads TGTGCCAGCAGTTTACTCAGGTTCGGAGAGCAGTACTTC.

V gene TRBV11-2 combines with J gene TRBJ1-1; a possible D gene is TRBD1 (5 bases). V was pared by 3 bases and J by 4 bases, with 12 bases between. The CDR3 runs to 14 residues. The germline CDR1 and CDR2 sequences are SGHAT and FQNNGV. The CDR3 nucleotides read TGTGCCAGCAGCTTGGCGGGACGGCCCACTGAAGCTTTCTTT. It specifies CASSLAGRPTEAFF. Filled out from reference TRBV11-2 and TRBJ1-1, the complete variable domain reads EAGVAQSPRYKIIEKRQSVAFWCNPISGHATLYWYQQILGQGPKLLIQFQNNGVVDDSQLPKDRFSAERLKGVDSTLKIQPAKLEDSAVYLCASSLAGRPTEAFFGQGTRLTVV.